This T cell receptor beta chain comes out of a study of regulatory T cells in long-lasting Graves disease (dated by TCRdb to the early 2020s). Turning to the overall study: Antithyroid drugs had been taken for less than 3 months by newly diagnosed Graves' disease patients. A total of approximately 35 samples underwent TCR sequencing: some 13 from persistent and some 20 from newly diagnosed Graves' disease patients. The study took place in China and was registered as a clinical trial. Patients with persistent Graves' disease were compared with patients with newly diagnosed Graves' disease using TCR sequencing and RNA sequencing of peripheral blood.

Trimming removed 3 bases from V and 4 bases from J, leaving 7 bases between the germline ends. The CDR3 runs 11 residues from the cysteine to the phenylalanine. Just CDR3 DNA is preserved here, 33 bases in frame from base 1. CDR1 is given as GTSNPN and CDR2 as SVGIG, both from the germline V gene (reference sequence). What the work shows at the level of the full study, not this receptor alone: Only peripheral blood was studied, because thyroid tissue, the primary lesion, was inaccessible. A larger number of public clonotypes was shared among persistent patients (fewer than 3,000) than among newly diagnosed patients (about 990). The authors acknowledged the small sample size as a limitation that may reduce accuracy. Persistent disease showed preferential use of TRBV28, TRBJ1-2 and TRBJ2-5, whereas newly diagnosed disease favored TRBV20-1 and TRBJ2-1. Compared with newly diagnosed patients, persistent Graves' disease patients had lower TCR Shannon entropy and fewer highly expanded clones, which suggests clonal expansion. Sequencing and analysis were limited to the TCR beta chain.

Regarding this clonotype: Its target antigen remains unknown. No base quality information exists; no much larger clone differs at one position.

The time point label on this specimen signifies: newly diagnosed GD, antithyroid drugs for less than 3 months. For both TCR sequencing and RNA sequencing, RNA was extracted from PBMCs using TRIzol. The diagnosis of Graves' disease followed American Thyroid Association guidelines. Patients were recruited from an endocrinology department in Xi'an, China. From each patient, about 9.7 milliliters of peripheral blood was collected into an EDTA anticoagulant tube. PBMCs were isolated by Ficoll Paque Plus density gradient separation without further T cell sorting. An Agilent 2100 Bioanalyzer and agarose gel were used to assess RNA quality, and a NanoDrop 2000 was used to measure RNA concentration. The library was made by multiplex PCR. TCRdb lists the instrument as Illumina HiSeq 4000. CDR3 regions were amplified by Arm-PCR with iRepertoire HTBI primers to construct TCR beta libraries. PCR products were gel purified before sequencing. As for how the authors treated the data: Gene usage analysis of CDR3 amino acid clonotypes used the roughly 60 TRBV and about 14 TRBJ segments found across samples. COPE and FqMerger were used to merge filtered high-quality paired reads into contigs. Contigs were aligned with BLAST to IMGT TRBV, TRBD and TRBJ reference genes, and CDR3 was defined per IMGT. Any clonotype with a frequency above 0.1% was counted as a highly expanded clone. Shannon entropy served as the measure of repertoire diversity, while the Gini coefficient captured V-J evenness. Clonotypes shared by more than one individual were considered public. TCRdb trimmed public reads at Q25 via fastp, called clones via MiXCR and kept in-frame beta chains. Each record represents a unique CDR3 protein, reported with the most common genes and DNA among its rows. These V and J calls derive from TCRdb rather than the authors' analysis. This sample holds approximately 540,000 distinct CDR3 sequences; around 13% were observed only once. About 8.3% of the sample is in the top ten clones.

The same data also went into a second study, on T cells in Graves' hyperthyroidism and ophthalmopathy. As the second study states: A patient counted as having stable Graves' hyperthyroidism if no progression to ophthalmopathy occurred over 18 months of follow-up. The hyperthyroidism patients were between 18 and 65 years old and newly diagnosed, with a disease duration of less than 2 months. Patients with uncontrolled infections, other autoimmune diseases, pregnancy or lactation were excluded. Clinical symptoms, serum thyroxine and TRAb, thyroid ultrasound, and orbital computed tomography formed the basis for the diagnoses. The TCR CDR3 was subjected to a first round of RT-PCR using the HTBI primer set and the Qiagen OneStep RT-PCR kit. Blood samples also contained most of the expanded thyroid clonotypes (frequency above 0.001), which suggests that blood repertoires may reflect thyroid immune responses. A model built on a 13 V-J signature distinguished ophthalmopathy from stable hyperthyroidism, reaching 87.88% sensitivity and around 82% specificity in cross-validation and 80%/75% in testing. In validation, the model predicted progression to ophthalmopathy a median of roughly 6.5 months before onset, with approximately 68% sensitivity and around 76% specificity. A discovery cohort of roughly 96 patients, roughly 43 with Graves' ophthalmopathy and about 58 with stable Graves' hyperthyroidism, was used to find distinguishing TCR V-J signatures. Prospective prediction of ophthalmopathy was tested in an independent validation cohort of 18 hyperthyroidism patients and 17 patients who later progressed to ophthalmopathy. The 75 to 100 discovery patients were randomly divided into training and test sets at a 7:3 ratio. In addition, the study compared T-cell repertoires in thyroid tissue and in blood from five to seven Graves' hyperthyroidism patients. After sampling, hyperthyroidism patients received methimazole starting at 30 mg daily, and ophthalmopathy patients received high-dose intravenous methylprednisolone. Libraries were constructed in a second round of multiplex PCR, after which size selection and purification were carried out. Sequencing of the libraries was done on an Illumina HiSeq2000 using paired-end 100 bp reads. SOAPnuke was used to process the raw data, removing reads that contained adapters or uncalled bases, had a mean Phred below 15, or lacked an exact match to the constant primer or identifier. COPE v1.2.5 was used to merge the high-quality paired reads, and each unique nucleotide sequence was defined as a clonotype. MiTCR v1.1 was used to align the clonotypes against IMGT TRBV, TRBD and TRBJ reference segments. The analysis included only V-J combinations with a frequency above 0.0001, which together covered approximately 99% of the repertoires. The TCS score was defined as the ratio of F50 (clonal expansion) to E x V (chaos), calculated using BLOSUM62-based TCRdist between CDR3 peptides within each V-J. Welch's t-statistics and random forest reduced fewer than 600 V-J features to roughly 13, which were used in a naive Bayes classifier (R e1071). No statistical method was used to fix the sample size in advance, and group allocation was not hidden from the investigators. The paper describes TCR Vbeta CDR3 sequencing of around 130 peripheral blood samples, made up of fewer than 50 ophthalmopathy patients, 70 to 80 hyperthyroidism patients and 17 progressor patients.

This clonotype was obtained from a woman aged 30 to 39 with Graves disease. Donor details come from another sample of the same person, matched by shared clones. Material: peripheral blood mononuclear cells (PBMCs), obtained at new diagnosis, from a patient treated with antithyroid drugs. The sequence is built from TRBV30 and TRBJ2-7, and the D gene may be TRBD2, 5 bases matching. The bases read TGTGCCTGGAGCTCGGGATACGAGCAGTACTTC. It codes for CAWSSGYEQYF.